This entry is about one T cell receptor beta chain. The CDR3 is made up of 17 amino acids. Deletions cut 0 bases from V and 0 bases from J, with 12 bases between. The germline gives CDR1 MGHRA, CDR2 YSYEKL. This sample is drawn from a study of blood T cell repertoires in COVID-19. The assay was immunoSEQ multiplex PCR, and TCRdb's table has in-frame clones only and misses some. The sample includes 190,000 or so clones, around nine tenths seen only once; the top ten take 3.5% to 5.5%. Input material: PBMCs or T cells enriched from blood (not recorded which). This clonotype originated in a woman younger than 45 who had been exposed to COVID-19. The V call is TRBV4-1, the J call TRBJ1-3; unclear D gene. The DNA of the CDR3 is TGCGCCAGCAGCCAAGAAACGGCGGGCAACTCTGGAAACACCATATATTTT. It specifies CASSQETAGNSGNTIYF.